Reported below is one T cell receptor beta chain. This record belongs to a study of blood T cell repertoires in COVID-19. About the study: The United States, Italy and Spain were the sources of the acute and convalescent COVID-19 samples. The analysed material was cDNA or gDNA that came from T cells, B-cell-depleted T cells, or PBMCs.

Authors' analysis steps: Reference gene primer amplification gave nucleated cell count estimates. Profiling relied on immunoSEQ multiplex PCR, and the TCRdb table lists in-frame clones only, not all of them. V and J calls and clone size are copied from that table; D and trimming were computed from the DNA. The sample shows under 75,000 clones, about 90% of them seen only once. The junction had 16 bases not matched to a gene; V was cut back by 4 bases and J by 0 bases. This CDR3 is built from 21 residues. CDR1 is LGHNA and CDR2 is YNFKEQ in the germline V gene. Input material: peripheral blood. The receptor's source is a human donor in a cohort sampled during active COVID-19. This chain joins TRBV4-2 and TRBJ2-4; 12 positions match TRBD2. The CDR3 DNA reads as TGTGCCAGCAGCCCTGCGACTAGCGGGAGAACAGCACCACTAGCCAAAAACATTCAGTACTTC. It encodes CASSPATSGRTAPLAKNIQYF.